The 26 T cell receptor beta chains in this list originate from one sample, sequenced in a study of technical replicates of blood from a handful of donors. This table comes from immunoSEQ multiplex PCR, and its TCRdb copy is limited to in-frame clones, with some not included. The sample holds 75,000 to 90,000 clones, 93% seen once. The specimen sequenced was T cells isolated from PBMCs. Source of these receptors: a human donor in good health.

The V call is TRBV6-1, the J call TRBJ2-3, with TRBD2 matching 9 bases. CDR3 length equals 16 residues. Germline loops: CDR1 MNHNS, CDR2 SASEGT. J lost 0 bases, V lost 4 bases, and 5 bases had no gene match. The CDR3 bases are TGTGCCAGCAGTGGGTCTAGCGGGGCTAGCACAGATACGCAGTATTTT. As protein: CASSGSSGASTDTQYF.

CDR3 protein: CASSQPDRGQYEQYF. The CDR3 nucleotides read TGCGCCAGCAGCCAACCCGACAGGGGACAATACGAGCAGTACTTC. V and J are TRBV4-1 and TRBJ2-7; 8 bases are a match to TRBD1. The ends lost 2 bases at V and 4 bases at J; junction bases unmatched: 7. Germline CDR1 is MGHRA and CDR2 is YSYEKL. This CDR3 has 15 residues.

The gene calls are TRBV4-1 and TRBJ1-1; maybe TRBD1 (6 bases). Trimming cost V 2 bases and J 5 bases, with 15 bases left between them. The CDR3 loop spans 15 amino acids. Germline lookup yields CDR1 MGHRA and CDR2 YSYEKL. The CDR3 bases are TGCGCCAGCAGCCAATATGGGGGCTCGGGAACTGAAGCTTTCTTT. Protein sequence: CASSQYGGSGTEAFF.

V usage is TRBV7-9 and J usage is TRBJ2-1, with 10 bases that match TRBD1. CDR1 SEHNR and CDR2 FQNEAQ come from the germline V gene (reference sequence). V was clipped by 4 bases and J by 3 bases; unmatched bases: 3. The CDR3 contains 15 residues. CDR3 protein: CASSYRDRGYNEQFF. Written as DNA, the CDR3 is TGTGCCAGCAGCTACCGGGACAGGGGCTACAATGAGCAGTTCTTC.

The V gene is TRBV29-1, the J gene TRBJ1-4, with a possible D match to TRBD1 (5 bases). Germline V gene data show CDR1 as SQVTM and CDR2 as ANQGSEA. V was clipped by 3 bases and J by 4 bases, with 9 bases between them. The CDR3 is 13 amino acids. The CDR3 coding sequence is TGCAGCGTTGAGGCAGGGATTAATGAAAAACTGTTTTTT. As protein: CSVEAGINEKLFF.

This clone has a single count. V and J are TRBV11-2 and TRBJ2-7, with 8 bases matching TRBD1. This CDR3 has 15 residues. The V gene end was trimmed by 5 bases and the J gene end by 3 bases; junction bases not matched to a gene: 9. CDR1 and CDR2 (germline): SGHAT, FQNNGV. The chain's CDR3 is CASSQSPGQDYEQYF. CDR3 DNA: TGTGCCAGCAGCCAAAGCCCGGGACAGGACTACGAGCAGTACTTC.

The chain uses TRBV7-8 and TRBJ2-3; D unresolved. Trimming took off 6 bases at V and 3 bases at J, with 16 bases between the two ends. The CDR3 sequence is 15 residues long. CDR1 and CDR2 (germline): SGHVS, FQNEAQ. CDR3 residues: CASRRRAERTDTQYF. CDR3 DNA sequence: TGTGCCAGCAGGCGCCGTGCCGAACGGACAGATACGCAGTATTTT. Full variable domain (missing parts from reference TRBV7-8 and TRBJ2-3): GAGVSQSPRYKVAKRGQDVALRCDPISGHVSLFWYQQALGQGPEFLTYFQNEAQLDKSGLPSDRFFAERPEGSVSTLKIQRTQQEDSAVYLCASRRRAERTDTQYFGPGTRLTVL.

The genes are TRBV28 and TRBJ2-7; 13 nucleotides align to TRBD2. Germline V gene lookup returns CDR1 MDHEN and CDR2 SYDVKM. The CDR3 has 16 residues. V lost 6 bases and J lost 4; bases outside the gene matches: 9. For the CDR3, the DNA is TGTGCCAGCAGCACTCGGACTAGCGGGAGTTGGTACGAGCAGTACTTC. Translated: CASSTRTSGSWYEQYF. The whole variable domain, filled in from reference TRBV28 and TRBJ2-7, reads DVKVTQSSRYLVKRTGEKVFLECVQDMDHENMFWYRQDPGLGLRLIYFSYDVKMKEKGDIPEGYSVSREKKERFSLILESASTNQTSMYLCASSTRTSGSWYEQYFGPGTRLTVT.

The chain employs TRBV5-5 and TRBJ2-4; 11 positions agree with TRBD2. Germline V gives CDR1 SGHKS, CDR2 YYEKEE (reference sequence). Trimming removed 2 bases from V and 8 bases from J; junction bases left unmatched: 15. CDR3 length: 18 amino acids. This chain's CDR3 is CASSFGTSGVTYRDIQYF. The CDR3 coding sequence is TGTGCCAGCAGCTTCGGGACTAGCGGAGTCACATATCGGGACATTCAGTACTTC.

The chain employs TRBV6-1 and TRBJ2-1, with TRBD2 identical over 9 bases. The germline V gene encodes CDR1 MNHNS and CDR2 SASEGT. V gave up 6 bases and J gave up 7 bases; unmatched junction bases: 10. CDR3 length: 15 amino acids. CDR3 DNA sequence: TGTGCCAGCAGGCCTAGCGGGATCCCCTTAAATGAGCAGTTCTTC. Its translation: CASRPSGIPLNEQFF.

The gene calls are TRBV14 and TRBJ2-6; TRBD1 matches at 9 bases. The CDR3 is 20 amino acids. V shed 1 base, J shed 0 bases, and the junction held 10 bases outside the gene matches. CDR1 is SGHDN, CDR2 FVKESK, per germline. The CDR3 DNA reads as TGTGCCAGCAGCCAAGCTAACAGGGGGCATCAAAGCTCTGGGGCCAACGTCCTGACTTTC. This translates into CASSQANRGHQSSGANVLTF.

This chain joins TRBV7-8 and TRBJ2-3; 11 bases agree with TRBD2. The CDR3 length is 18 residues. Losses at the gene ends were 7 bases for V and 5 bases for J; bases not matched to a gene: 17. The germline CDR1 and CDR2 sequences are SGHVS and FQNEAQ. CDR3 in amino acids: CASIKPGTSGPWVDTQYF. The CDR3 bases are TGTGCCAGCATCAAACCGGGGACTAGCGGCCCTTGGGTAGATACGCAGTATTTT.

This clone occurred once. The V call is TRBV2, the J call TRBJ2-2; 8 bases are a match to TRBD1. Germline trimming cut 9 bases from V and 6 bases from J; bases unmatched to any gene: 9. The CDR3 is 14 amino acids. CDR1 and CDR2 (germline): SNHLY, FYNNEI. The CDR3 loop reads CASRTGFSAGELFF. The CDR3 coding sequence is TGTGCCAGTAGGACAGGGTTTTCTGCCGGGGAGCTGTTTTTT.

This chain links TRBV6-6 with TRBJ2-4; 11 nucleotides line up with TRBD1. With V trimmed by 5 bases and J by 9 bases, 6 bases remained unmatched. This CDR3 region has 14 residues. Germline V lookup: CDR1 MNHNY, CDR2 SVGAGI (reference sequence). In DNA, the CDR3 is TGTGCCAGCAGTCCGGACAGGGGGCTTTCCATTCAGTACTTC. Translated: CASSPDRGLSIQYF.

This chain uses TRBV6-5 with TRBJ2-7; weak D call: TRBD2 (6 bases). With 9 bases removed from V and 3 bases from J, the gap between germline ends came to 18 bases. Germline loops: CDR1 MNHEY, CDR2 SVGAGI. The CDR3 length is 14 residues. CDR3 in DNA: TGTGCCAGGCCCCTTCGGGACTCCTACTACGAGCAGTACTTC. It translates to CARPLRDSYYEQYF.

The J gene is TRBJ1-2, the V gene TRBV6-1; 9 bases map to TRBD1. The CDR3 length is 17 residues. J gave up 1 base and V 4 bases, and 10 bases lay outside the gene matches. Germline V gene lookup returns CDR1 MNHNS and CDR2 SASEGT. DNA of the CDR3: TGTGCCAGCAGTGGATTCTTCGACAGGGGGAATAACTATGGCTACACCTTC. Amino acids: CASSGFFDRGNNYGYTF.

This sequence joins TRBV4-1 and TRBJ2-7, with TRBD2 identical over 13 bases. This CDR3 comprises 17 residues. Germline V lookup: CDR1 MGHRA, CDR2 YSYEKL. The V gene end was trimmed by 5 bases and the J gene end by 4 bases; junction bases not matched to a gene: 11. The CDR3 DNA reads TGCGCCAGCAGCGGGCCGGGACTAGCGGGAAATCGGTACGAGCAGTACTTC. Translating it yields CASSGPGLAGNRYEQYF.

CDR3 sequence reads: CASSPIRTPGTGANVLTF. Written as DNA, the CDR3 is TGTGCCAGCAGTCCAATTAGGACGCCAGGGACTGGGGCCAACGTCCTGACTTTC. The genes are TRBV28 and TRBJ2-6, with a possible D match to TRBD1 (5 bases). The CDR3 is made up of 18 amino acids. Between the trimmed V and J ends, which lost 5 bases and 2 bases, there was a span of 19 bases. From germline, CDR1 is MDHEN and CDR2 SYDVKM.

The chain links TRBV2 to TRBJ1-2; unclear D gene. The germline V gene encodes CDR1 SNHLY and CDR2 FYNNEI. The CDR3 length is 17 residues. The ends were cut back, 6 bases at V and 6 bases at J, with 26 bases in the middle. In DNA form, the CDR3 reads TGTGCCAGCAGACTTAGTAGTCAGAGTCCGGGGATGGATGGCTACACCTTC. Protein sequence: CASRLSSQSPGMDGYTF.

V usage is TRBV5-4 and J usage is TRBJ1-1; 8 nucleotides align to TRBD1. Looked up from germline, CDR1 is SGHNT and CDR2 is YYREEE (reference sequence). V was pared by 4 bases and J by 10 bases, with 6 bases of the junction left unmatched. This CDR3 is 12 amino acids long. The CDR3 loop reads CASSPGGAGAFF. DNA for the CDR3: TGTGCCAGCAGCCCAGGGGGCGCTGGAGCTTTCTTT. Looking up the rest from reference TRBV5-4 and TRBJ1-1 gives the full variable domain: ETGVTQSPTHLIKTRGQQVTLRCSSQSGHNTVSWYQQALGQGPQFIFQYYREEENGRGNFPPRFSGLQFPNYSSELNVNALELDDSALYLCASSPGGAGAFFGQGTRLTVV.

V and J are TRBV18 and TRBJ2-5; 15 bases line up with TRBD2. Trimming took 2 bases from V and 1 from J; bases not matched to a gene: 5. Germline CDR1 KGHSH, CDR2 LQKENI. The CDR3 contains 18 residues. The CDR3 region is CASSPGTSGGIIQETQYF. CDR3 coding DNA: TGTGCCAGCTCACCAGGGACTAGCGGGGGGATAATCCAAGAGACCCAGTACTTC.

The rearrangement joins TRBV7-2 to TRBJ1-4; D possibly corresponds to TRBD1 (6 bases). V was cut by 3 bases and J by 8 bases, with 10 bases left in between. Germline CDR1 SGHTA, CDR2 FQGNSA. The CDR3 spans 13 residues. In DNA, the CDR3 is TGTGCCAGCAGCTTTCAGGGGCGAGAAAAACTGTTTTTT. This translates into CASSFQGREKLFF.

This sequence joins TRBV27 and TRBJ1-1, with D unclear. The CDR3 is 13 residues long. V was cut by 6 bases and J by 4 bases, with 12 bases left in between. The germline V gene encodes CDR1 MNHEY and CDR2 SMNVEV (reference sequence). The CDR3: CASRAWSSTEAFF. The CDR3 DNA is TGTGCCAGCAGGGCTTGGTCAAGCACTGAAGCTTTCTTT.

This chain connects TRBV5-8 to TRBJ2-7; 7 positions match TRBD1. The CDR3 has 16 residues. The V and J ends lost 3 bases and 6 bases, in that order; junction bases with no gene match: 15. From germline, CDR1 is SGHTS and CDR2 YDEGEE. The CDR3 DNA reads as TGTGCCAGCAGCTCCCTGCGACAGGGCGGTATCTCCGAGCAGTACTTC. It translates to CASSSLRQGGISEQYF.

In DNA form, the CDR3 reads TGCGCCAGCAGCTCAGGGAATTCACCCCTCCACTTT. Its translation: CASSSGNSPLHF. V is TRBV5-1 and J is TRBJ1-6; possible D gene TRBD1, 5 bases. The germline V gene has CDR1 SGHRS and CDR2 YFSETQ. The CDR3 runs to 12 residues. The V end lost 3 bases, the J end lost 7 bases, and 5 bases lay between the germline ends.

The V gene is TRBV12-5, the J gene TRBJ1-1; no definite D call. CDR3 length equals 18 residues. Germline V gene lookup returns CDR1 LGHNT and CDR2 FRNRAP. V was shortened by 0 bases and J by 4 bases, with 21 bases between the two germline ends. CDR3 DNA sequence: TGTGCTAGTGGTTTGGTACGGACCGGGAGGCAGCGAATCACTGAAGCTTTCTTT. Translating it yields CASGLVRTGRQRITEAFF.